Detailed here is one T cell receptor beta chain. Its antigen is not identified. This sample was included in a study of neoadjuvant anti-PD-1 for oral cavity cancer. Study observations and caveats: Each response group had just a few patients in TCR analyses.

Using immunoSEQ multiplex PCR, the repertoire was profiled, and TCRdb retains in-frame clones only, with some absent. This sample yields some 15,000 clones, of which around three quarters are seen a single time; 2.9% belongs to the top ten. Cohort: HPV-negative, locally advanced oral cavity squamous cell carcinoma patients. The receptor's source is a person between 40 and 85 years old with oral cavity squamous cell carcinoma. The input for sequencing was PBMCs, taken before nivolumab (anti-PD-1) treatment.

The CDR3 protein is CAISESGEQYF. CDR3 DNA sequence: TGTGCCATCAGTGAGTCGGGGGAGCAGTACTTC. This chain joins TRBV10-3 and TRBJ2-7; D is unresolved. CDR1 ENHRY and CDR2 SYGVKD come from the germline V gene. The V gene lost 0 bases and the J gene lost 7 bases, with 4 bases spanning the gap. The CDR3 covers 11 residues.